A single sample gave rise to the 17 T cell receptor beta chains below, sequenced in a study of vaccination effects on CD4 cells after COVID-19. These TCRs' antigens remain unknown. TCRdb's copy holds only in-frame clones and misses some; the assay was immunoSEQ multiplex PCR. The sample lists 50,000 to 60,000 clones, just under 80% seen once, with about 4.5% in the top ten. Researchers isolated CD4+ T cells once approximately eleven days of culture had elapsed. Participants each got two BNT162b2 or mRNA-1273 vaccine doses. The input for sequencing was CD4+ T cells from PBMCs cultured without peptide, taken after COVID-19 vaccination. The receptors derive from a human donor who received a COVID-19 vaccine.

This clone was recorded once. V and J are TRBV7-2 and TRBJ2-1, with D tentatively TRBD1 (8 bases). Trimming took off 5 bases at V and 4 bases at J, with 15 bases between the two ends. CDR3 length equals 15 residues. CDR1 is SGHTA and CDR2 is FQGNSA in the germline V gene. CDR3 in amino acids: CASSSGTGGYNEQFF. The CDR3 DNA is TGTGCCAGCAGCAGCGGGACAGGCGGTTACAATGAGCAGTTCTTC.

This sequence joins TRBV10-3 and TRBJ2-3; 9 nucleotides line up with TRBD1. The J segment lost 1 base and the V segment lost 6 bases, leaving 2 bases of the junction unmatched. CDR1 is ENHRY and CDR2 is SYGVKD in the germline V gene. The CDR3 has 14 residues. CDR3 in DNA: TGTGCCATCAGCCGGGACAGGGGCACAGATACGCAGTATTTT. This encodes CAISRDRGTDTQYF.

The chain uses TRBV4-2 and TRBJ1-5, with unresolved D. Trimming removed 0 bases at V and 0 bases at J, with 9 bases between. The CDR3 covers 16 residues. CDR1 and CDR2 from the germline V gene are LGHNA and YNFKEQ. CDR3 loop: CASSQDSVYSNQPQHF. In DNA form, the CDR3 reads TGTGCCAGCAGCCAAGATTCAGTCTATAGCAATCAGCCCCAGCATTTT.

This clone has a single count. The J gene is TRBJ1-2, the V gene TRBV19; 7 bases match TRBD1. CDR3 length: 15 amino acids. The junction had 10 bases not matched to a gene; V was cut back by 5 bases and J by 4 bases. The germline V gene has CDR1 LNHDA and CDR2 SQIVND (reference sequence). The CDR3 DNA reads as TGTGCCAGTAGTCGACAGGGCCGGGTCGCCTATGGCTACACCTTC. Its protein is CASSRQGRVAYGYTF.

This chain links TRBV7-2 with TRBJ2-3, with TRBD1 matching 10 bases. The CDR3 sequence is 15 residues long. V shed 7 bases, J shed 3 bases, and the junction held 7 bases outside the gene matches. Germline assignment: CDR1 SGHTA and CDR2 FQGNSA. The CDR3 bases are TGTGCCAGCACAATAGACAGGGGGCGGACAGATACGCAGTATTTT. Residues: CASTIDRGRTDTQYF.

This clone appeared a single time. V gene TRBV5-6 combines with J gene TRBJ1-1; D not certain. The CDR3 loop spans 11 amino acids. Looked up from germline, CDR1 is SGHDT and CDR2 is YYEEEE. The V and J ends lost 5 bases and 8 bases respectively, with 10 bases between them. CDR3 sequence reads: CASRLGSEAFF. As DNA, the CDR3 is TGTGCCAGCAGGCTTGGGTCAGAAGCTTTCTTT.

The chain employs TRBV7-9 and TRBJ1-6, with D perhaps matching TRBD1 (5 bases). This CDR3 spans 15 amino acids. The germline gives CDR1 SEHNR, CDR2 FQNEAQ (reference sequence). V dropped 5 bases and J dropped 10 bases, with 18 bases sitting between them. The DNA of the CDR3 is TGTGCCAGCAGCCCAGGTGGGGCGCGAGGGTCACCCCTCCACTTT. Its translation: CASSPGGARGSPLHF.

The chain uses TRBV6-5 and TRBJ1-2, with D perhaps matching TRBD1 (5 bases). Germline V lookup: CDR1 MNHEY, CDR2 SVGAGI. V dropped 6 bases and J dropped 6 bases, with 11 bases sitting between them. CDR3 size: 12 residues. Here the CDR3 reads CASRDSYHGYTF. As DNA, the CDR3 is TGTGCCAGCAGAGACAGCTACCATGGCTACACCTTC.

The genes are TRBV7-3 and TRBJ2-1; 8 bases are shared with TRBD2. The CDR3 is 14 amino acids. V was pared by 5 bases and J by 7 bases, with 7 bases of the junction left unmatched. Germline assignment: CDR1 SGHTA and CDR2 FQGTGA. The CDR3, as DNA: TGTGCCAGCAGCCCCCGAGCGGGGGAGAATGAGCAGTTCTTC. It is translated as CASSPRAGENEQFF.

This rearrangement joins TRBV19 to TRBJ1-3; D gene uncertain. V shed 7 bases and J shed 4 bases, with 8 bases lying between them. This CDR3 comprises 12 residues. The V gene's germline CDR1 is LNHDA and CDR2 SQIVND (reference sequence). The CDR3 loop is CASNEIGNTIYF. CDR3 sequence (DNA): TGTGCCAGTAACGAGATCGGAAACACCATATATTTT.

This chain connects TRBV2 to TRBJ2-5, with 8 positions matching TRBD2. The CDR3 runs 13 residues. Germline lookup yields CDR1 SNHLY and CDR2 FYNNEI. V was clipped by 5 bases and J by 5 bases; unmatched bases: 4. The CDR3 nucleotides are TGTGCCAGCAGTAGCGGGGGTATGGAGACCCAGTACTTC. It encodes CASSSGGMETQYF.

The J gene is TRBJ2-5, the V gene TRBV6-1; the match to TRBD1 covers 10 bases. Germline V gene data show CDR1 as MNHNS and CDR2 as SASEGT. The CDR3 runs to 15 residues. V lost 1 base, J lost 6 bases, and 5 bases stayed unmatched. CDR3 sequence reads: CASSEEGDRGKTQYF. The CDR3 DNA reads TGTGCCAGCAGTGAAGAAGGGGACAGGGGAAAGACCCAGTACTTC.

In DNA, the CDR3 is TGTGCCAGCAGTAGTCGGACAGGGTTCTCCTACGAGCAGTACTTC. Translation: CASSSRTGFSYEQYF. The V call is TRBV6-5, the J call TRBJ2-7, with 8 bases fitting TRBD1. J lost 0 bases, V lost 5 bases, and 6 bases had no gene match. Per germline, CDR1 MNHEY and CDR2 SVGAGI. The CDR3 runs to 15 residues.

The chain uses TRBV20-1 and TRBJ1-1; TRBD1 might be the D (5 bases). This CDR3 is 11 amino acids long. Trimming cost V 6 bases and J 4 bases, with 9 bases left between them. Germline CDR1 DFQATT, CDR2 SNEGSKA (reference sequence). This chain's CDR3 is CSARDPTEAFF. CDR3 nucleotide sequence: TGCAGTGCGAGGGACCCCACTGAAGCTTTCTTT.

The chain recombines TRBV5-4 with TRBJ2-7, with D possibly matching TRBD2 (6 bases). CDR1 is SGHNT, CDR2 YYREEE, per germline (reference sequence). V shed 4 bases and J shed 2 bases, with 16 bases lying between them. The CDR3 is made up of 15 amino acids. CDR3 loop: CASSSGGPGTYEQYF. The CDR3 DNA sequence: TGTGCCAGCAGCAGCGGAGGGCCGGGAACCTACGAGCAGTACTTC.

The V and J genes are TRBV11-2 and TRBJ1-3, with a tentative D call TRBD1 (5 bases). V dropped 6 bases and J dropped 2 bases, with 17 bases sitting between them. The CDR3 length is 16 residues. In germline, CDR1 is SGHAT, CDR2 FQNNGV. CDR3: CASSSGWGPAGNTIYF. The CDR3 bases are TGTGCCAGCAGTTCTGGCTGGGGCCCGGCTGGAAACACCATATATTTT.

This rearrangement joins TRBV20-1 to TRBJ1-2; D not resolved. With 4 bases removed from V and 6 bases from J, the gap between germline ends came to 9 bases. Germline V gene sequence: CDR1 DFQATT, CDR2 SNEGSKA (reference sequence). The CDR3 totals 11 residues. In nucleotides, the CDR3 is TGCAGTGCTACCCCCAACGATGGCTACACCTTC. This sequence encodes CSATPNDGYTF.